A selection of T cell receptor beta chains follows, all from one sample in a study of blood T cell repertoires in COVID-19. Sequencing was performed with immunoSEQ multiplex PCR; in TCRdb, only in-frame clones are kept and a portion is missing. The sample consists of 170,000 or so clones, 86% of them appearing once. The sequenced sample consisted of peripheral blood. The receptor set was obtained from a man aged 50 to 59 with active or convalescent COVID-19. Both conserved end residues are part of each CDR3. D genes are given only for firm matches. The size entry is marked missing in some rows and otherwise reads once, few, many or a size class.

NA,TRBV7-2,TRBJ1-5,NA,TGTGCCAGCAGCTCTACTTCGGAGTATCGTCAGCCCCAGCATTTT,CASSSTSEYRQPQHF
TRBD1,TRBV28,TRBJ1-1,NA,TGTGCCAGCAGTCCCCCGGGACAGGGGAACACTGAAGCTTTCTTT,CASSPPGQGNTEAFF
TRBD1,TRBV6-5,TRBJ2-2,NA,TGTGCCAGCAGACCCGGGACAGGAAACACCGGGGAGCTGTTTTTT,CASRPGTGNTGELFF
TRBD1,TRBV5-1,TRBJ1-1,NA,TGCGCCAGCAGCTCTAAGACAGGGGCAGGGACTGAAGCTTTCTTT,CASSSKTGAGTEAFF
TRBD1,TRBV28,TRBJ1-5,NA,TGTGCCAGCAAAACCGGGACAGAAAATCAGCCCCAGCATTTT,CASKTGTENQPQHF
NA,TRBV28,TRBJ1-3,NA,TGTGCCAGCAGTTTTGTCCGCCCAGGGTCTGGAAACACCATATATTTT,CASSFVRPGSGNTIYF
NA,TRBV19,TRBJ2-3,NA,TGTGCCAGCCGGACGGGGAGCACAGATACGCAGTATTTT,CASRTGSTDTQYF
NA,TRBV6-5,TRBJ2-1,NA,TGTGCCAGCAGTTACTCCCGGGGTACCTACAATGAGCAGTTCTTC,CASSYSRGTYNEQFF
TRBD1,TRBV4-3,TRBJ1-3,once,TGCGCCAGCAGCCAGGACAGGGGATCTGGAAACACCATATATTTT,CASSQDRGSGNTIYF
TRBD1,TRBV27,TRBJ1-5,NA,TGTGCCAGCCCGCACCCGGACAGGGTGGCTCGTTGCAATCAGCCCCAGCATTTT,CASPHPDRVARCNQPQHF
TRBD1,TRBV4-2,TRBJ1-4,few,TGTGCCAGCAGCCAGGGGGACAGGGATGAAAAACTGTTTTTT,CASSQGDRDEKLFF
NA,TRBV6-2/TRBV6-3,TRBJ1-2,NA,TGTGCCAGCAGTTACGGGGGCACCGTTGGCTACACCTTC,CASSYGGTVGYTF
NA,TRBV19,TRBJ2-7,NA,TGTGCCAGTAGTAACAGGGCCGAGCAGTACTTC,CASSNRAEQYF
TRBD1,TRBV19,TRBJ2-1,NA,TGTGCCAGTAAAGCTGTCGTGGGGACAGGGGGGCACAATAATGAGCAGTTCTTC,CASKAVVGTGGHNNEQFF
TRBD2,TRBV5-6,TRBJ2-3,NA,TGTGCCAGCAGCTTAGGAGCGGGAGGATTCACAGATACGCAGTATTTT,CASSLGAGGFTDTQYF
NA,TRBV9,TRBJ2-5,NA,TGTGCCAGCAGCGTAGGCACTGAGGAGACCCAGTACTTC,CASSVGTEETQYF
TRBD1,TRBV20-1,TRBJ2-3,NA,TGCAGTGCTAGTGCTGCCGGGACAGGGGTGGGGGATACGCAGTATTTT,CSASAAGTGVGDTQYF
NA,TRBV3-1/TRBV3-2,TRBJ1-1,once,TGTGCCAGCAGCCAACCGAACAGGGTAACTGAAGCTTTCTTT,CASSQPNRVTEAFF
TRBD2,TRBV9,TRBJ2-1,NA,TGTGCCAGCAGCGTAGTTAGCGGGAGTTATGAGCAGTTCTTC,CASSVVSGSYEQFF